This T cell receptor beta chain was sequenced during a study of post-analysis software for immune sequencing data. Study-level background: Relapsing-remitting, secondary progressive and progressive-relapsing forms made up the multiple sclerosis disease courses. Notes on the study in general: For normalized Chao1 diversity, multiple sclerosis patients scored significantly lower than controls did. Patients showed TRBV5-6, TRBV5-1 and TRBV20-1 among four to six TRBV segments more frequent than in controls.

Sequencing libraries made from TCR beta cDNA carried unique molecular identifiers. The source material, roughly 0.9 to 11 million T cells, gave rise to about 520,000 cDNA molecules. TCRdb ran MiXCR on the PCR reads and lists one entry per CDR3 protein. This sample has about 680,000 distinct CDR3 sequences, with roughly three fifths found just once. Germline values: CDR1 SGHRS, CDR2 YFSETQ. The CDR3 sequence is 12 residues long. V lost 6 bases and J 8 bases, leaving 11 bases between the germline ends. Points on this clonotype: Its antigen is as yet unknown.

The receptor comes from a girl aged 2 to 9 with multiple sclerosis. The sequenced sample consisted of blood. The chain employs TRBV5-1 and TRBJ1-4; maybe TRBD1 (5 bases). The CDR3 is CASNGDGEKLFF. The CDR3 nucleotides read TGCGCCAGCAATGGGGACGGCGAAAAACTGTTTTTT.